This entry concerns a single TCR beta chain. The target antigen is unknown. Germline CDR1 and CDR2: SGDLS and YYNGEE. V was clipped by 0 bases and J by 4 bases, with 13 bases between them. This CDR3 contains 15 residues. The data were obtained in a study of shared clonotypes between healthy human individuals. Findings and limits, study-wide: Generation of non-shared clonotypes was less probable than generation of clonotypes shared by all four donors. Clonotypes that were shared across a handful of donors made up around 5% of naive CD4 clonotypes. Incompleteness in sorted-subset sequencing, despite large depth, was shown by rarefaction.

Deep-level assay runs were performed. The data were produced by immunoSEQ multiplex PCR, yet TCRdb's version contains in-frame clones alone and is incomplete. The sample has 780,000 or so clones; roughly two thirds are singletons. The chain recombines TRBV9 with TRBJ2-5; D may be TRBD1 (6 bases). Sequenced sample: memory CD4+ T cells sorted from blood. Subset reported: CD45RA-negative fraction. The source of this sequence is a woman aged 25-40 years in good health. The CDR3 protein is CASSVASVGGETQYF. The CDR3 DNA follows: TGTGCCAGCAGCGTAGCCTCAGTAGGGGGAGAGACCCAGTACTTC.